The present T cell receptor (beta chain) was sequenced within a study of T cell responses to AZD1222 COVID-19 vaccine. For this clone: As yet, its antigen is unknown.

This CDR3 spans 16 amino acids. CDR1 and CDR2 from the germline V gene are LNHDA and SQIVND (reference sequence). V was shortened by 8 bases and J by 1 base, with 20 bases between the two germline ends. Study-level results: Donor demographics were predominantly white British with a female majority; clonal diversity may be underestimated. The study reported that nearly half of spike-specific TCRs target unmutated variant regions. Repertoires were collected only later (after the peak T cell response had occurred).

Assay used: immunoSEQ multiplex PCR; TCRdb lists only in-frame clones, some missing. This sample's clone table lists about 140,000 clones. J is TRBJ1-1 and V is TRBV19; D is unclear. Sequencing was done on a sample of peripheral blood. The receptor's source is an adult in good health. The CDR3 DNA follows: TGTGCCAGTCACGCCTTCTTGGGAGGGTCGAACACTGAAGCTTTCTTT. Translated: CASHAFLGGSNTEAFF.